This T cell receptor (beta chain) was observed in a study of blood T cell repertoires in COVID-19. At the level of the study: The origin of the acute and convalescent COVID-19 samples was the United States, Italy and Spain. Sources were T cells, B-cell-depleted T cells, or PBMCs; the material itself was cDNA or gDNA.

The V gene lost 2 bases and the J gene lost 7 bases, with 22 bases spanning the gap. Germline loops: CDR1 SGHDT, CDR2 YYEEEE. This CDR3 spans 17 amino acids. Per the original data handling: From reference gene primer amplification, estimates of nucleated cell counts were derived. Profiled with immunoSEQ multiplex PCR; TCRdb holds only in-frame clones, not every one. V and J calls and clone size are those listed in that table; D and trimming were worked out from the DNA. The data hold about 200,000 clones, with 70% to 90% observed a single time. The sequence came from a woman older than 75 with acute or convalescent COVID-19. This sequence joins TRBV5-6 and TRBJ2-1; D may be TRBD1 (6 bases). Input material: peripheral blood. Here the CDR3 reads CASSLTPGQTVGNEQFF. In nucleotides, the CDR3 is TGTGCCAGCAGCTTAACCCCCGGACAGACGGTAGGGAATGAGCAGTTCTTC.